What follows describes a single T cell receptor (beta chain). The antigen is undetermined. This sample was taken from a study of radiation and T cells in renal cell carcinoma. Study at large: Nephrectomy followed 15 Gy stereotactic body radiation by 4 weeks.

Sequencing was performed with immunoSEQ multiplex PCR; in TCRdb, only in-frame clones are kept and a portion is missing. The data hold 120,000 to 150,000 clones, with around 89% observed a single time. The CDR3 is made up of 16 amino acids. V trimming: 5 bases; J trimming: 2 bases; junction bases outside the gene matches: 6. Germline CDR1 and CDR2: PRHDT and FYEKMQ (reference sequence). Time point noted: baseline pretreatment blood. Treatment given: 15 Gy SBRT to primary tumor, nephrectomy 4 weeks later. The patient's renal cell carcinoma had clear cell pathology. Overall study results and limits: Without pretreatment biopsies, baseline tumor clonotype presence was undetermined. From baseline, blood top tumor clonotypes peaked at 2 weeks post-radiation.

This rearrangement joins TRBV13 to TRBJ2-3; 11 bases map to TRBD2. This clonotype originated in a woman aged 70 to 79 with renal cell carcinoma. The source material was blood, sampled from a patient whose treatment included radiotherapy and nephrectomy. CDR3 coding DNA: TGTGCCAGCAGCCCTACTAGCGGGGGCGTCACAGATACGCAGTATTTT. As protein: CASSPTSGGVTDTQYF.